What follows are 17 T cell receptor beta chains derived from one specimen sequenced in a study of blood T cell repertoires in COVID-19. The assay was immunoSEQ multiplex PCR, and TCRdb's table has in-frame clones only and misses some. The sample has approximately 230,000 clones, approximately 83% seen once. The sequenced sample was peripheral blood. The source of these receptors is a man at least 80 years old with acute or convalescent COVID-19.

V and J are TRBV7-3 and TRBJ2-1, with TRBD2 matching over 14 bases. V was clipped by 5 bases and J by 12 bases; unmatched bases: 9. Germline loops: CDR1 SGHTA, CDR2 FQGTGA. The CDR3 extends over 15 amino acids. CDR3 in amino acids: CASSLEGLAGVGQFF. CDR3 in DNA: TGTGCCAGCAGCCTAGAGGGACTAGCGGGAGTGGGGCAGTTCTTC.

V usage is TRBV4-1 and J usage is TRBJ1-5; D unresolved. This CDR3 has 14 residues. V was shortened by 2 bases and J by 6 bases, with 11 bases between the two germline ends. Germline-derived CDR1 and CDR2 are MGHRA and YSYEKL. The CDR3 here is CASSQPWAGQPQHF. As DNA, the CDR3 is TGCGCCAGCAGCCAACCCTGGGCGGGTCAGCCCCAGCATTTT.

The genes are TRBV19 and TRBJ1-5; 12 bases are shared with TRBD1. Germline loops: CDR1 LNHDA, CDR2 SQIVND (reference sequence). The CDR3 spans 15 residues. J was trimmed by 6 bases and V by 5 bases; bases with no gene match: 5. In nucleotides, the CDR3 is TGTGCCAGTAGTTACGGGACAGGGGGCTCTCAGCCCCAGCATTTT. Protein sequence: CASSYGTGGSQPQHF.

The chain is built from TRBV5-4 and TRBJ2-1; D is possibly TRBD2 (5 bases). V was clipped by 7 bases and J by 7 bases, with 24 bases between them. Germline CDR1 and CDR2: SGHNT and YYREEE (reference sequence). This CDR3 is built from 16 residues. The CDR3 DNA sequence: TGTGCCAGCTCTAGCTTGGGTCGGACGGACGGAAATGAGCAGTTCTTC. Amino acid sequence: CASSSLGRTDGNEQFF.

V and J are TRBV18 and TRBJ1-3; unclear D gene. Germline-derived CDR1 and CDR2 are KGHSH and LQKENI. V lost 2 bases and J 0 bases, leaving 8 bases between the germline ends. The CDR3 length is 15 residues. The CDR3 sequence is CASSPGVSSGNTIYF. DNA for the CDR3: TGTGCCAGCTCACCAGGAGTCAGCTCTGGAAACACCATATATTTT.

This clone came up once. V usage is TRBV10-3 and J usage is TRBJ1-4; 7 positions agree with TRBD1. The V and J ends lost 10 bases and 8 bases, in that order; junction bases with no gene match: 10. The CDR3 length is 13 residues. Germline values: CDR1 ENHRY, CDR2 SYGVKD. The CDR3 DNA is TGTGCCAGTACAGGGGACGCCCGAGAAAAACTGTTTTTT. As protein: CASTGDAREKLFF.

The rearrangement uses TRBV27 and TRBJ1-3; no firm D call. Germline assignment: CDR1 MNHEY and CDR2 SMNVEV (reference sequence). The V end lost 8 bases, the J end lost 0 bases, and 8 bases lay between the germline ends. The CDR3 length is 13 residues. The CDR3 bases are TGTGCCAGCCGGGGAGGCTCTGGAAACACCATATATTTT. This encodes CASRGGSGNTIYF.

About this clone itself: Other DNA sequences in this specimen translate into the identical CDR3. The chain joins TRBV5-1 to TRBJ1-2, with 7 bases lining up with TRBD1. The CDR3 has 14 residues. CDR1 is SGHRS and CDR2 is YFSETQ in the germline V gene. The J segment lost 3 bases and the V segment lost 2 bases, leaving 4 bases of the junction unmatched. This CDR3 reads CASSLAGTDYGYTF. CDR3 DNA: TGCGCCAGCAGCTTAGCCGGGACAGACTATGGCTACACCTTC.

CDR3: CASSLGQLRMNTEAFF. The DNA of the CDR3 is TGCGCCAGCAGCCTTGGACAGTTAAGAATGAACACTGAAGCTTTCTTT. The chain couples TRBV4-1 to TRBJ1-1, with TRBD1 as a possible D gene (6 bases). Germline V lookup: CDR1 MGHRA, CDR2 YSYEKL. CDR3 length equals 16 residues. V shed 4 bases and J shed 0 bases, with 15 bases lying between them.

V and J are TRBV19 and TRBJ2-3; D unresolved. Germline V gives CDR1 LNHDA, CDR2 SQIVND (reference sequence). The CDR3 has 16 residues. Trimming cost V 0 bases and J 2 bases, with 12 bases left between them. The CDR3 reads CASSIDFGSVTDTQYF. The CDR3 region has the DNA TGTGCCAGTAGTATAGATTTCGGAAGCGTCACAGATACGCAGTATTTT.

About this clone: Germline and junction disagree at one end, which may indicate a read error. V gene TRBV2 combines with J gene TRBJ2-7; D perhaps matches TRBD2 (5 bases). Germline V gene data show CDR1 as SNHLY and CDR2 as FYNNEI. CDR3 length: 11 residues. The chain's CDR3 is CASSGSSLGVF. The CDR3 region has the DNA TGTGCCAGCAGTGGCAGTTCTCTCGGGGTGTTC.

This clone was counted between two and nine times. The chain is built from TRBV18 and TRBJ1-6; weak D call: TRBD1 (5 bases). This CDR3 is built from 16 residues. Deletions cut 0 bases from V and 9 bases from J, with 15 bases between. CDR1 and CDR2 from the germline V gene are KGHSH and LQKENI. CDR3 nucleotides: TGTGCCAGCTCACCACCTGGGGGGAAGGGGAGTTCACCCCTCCACTTT. Protein: CASSPPGGKGSSPLHF.

The chain uses TRBV9 and TRBJ2-3, with 7 bases matching TRBD1. CDR1 and CDR2 (germline): SGDLS, YYNGEE. V shed 2 bases, J shed 0 bases, and the junction held 3 bases outside the gene matches. The CDR3 is made up of 15 amino acids. CDR3 in DNA: TGTGCCAGCAGCGTCCGGGACAGTAGCACAGATACGCAGTATTTT. This gives the protein CASSVRDSSTDTQYF.

The chain employs TRBV30 and TRBJ1-1, with D perhaps TRBD1 (6 bases). V dropped 0 bases and J dropped 4 bases, with 12 bases sitting between them. Germline lookup yields CDR1 GTSNPN and CDR2 SVGIG (reference sequence). CDR3 length equals 14 residues. CDR3: CAWSVSTGFTEAFF. CDR3 coding DNA: TGTGCCTGGAGTGTCTCAACAGGGTTCACTGAAGCTTTCTTT.

The chain joins TRBV19 to TRBJ1-4, with D possibly being TRBD1 (6 bases). The CDR3 spans 17 residues. V lost 5 bases, J lost 2 bases, and 18 bases lay in between. Germline-derived CDR1 and CDR2 are LNHDA and SQIVND (reference sequence). As DNA, the CDR3 is TGTGCCAGTAGTCTCGGCGTCAGGGGACCCACTAATGAAAAACTGTTTTTT. Translation: CASSLGVRGPTNEKLFF. Supplemented by reference TRBV19 and TRBJ1-4, the full variable domain reads DGGITQSPKYLFRKEGQNVTLSCEQNLNHDAMYWYRQDPGQGLRLIYYSQIVNDFQKGDIAEGYSVSREKKESFPLTVTSAQKNPTAFYLCASSLGVRGPTNEKLFFGSGTQLSVL.

V usage is TRBV5-1 and J usage is TRBJ2-1; a possible D gene is TRBD1 (6 bases). Germline V lookup: CDR1 SGHRS, CDR2 YFSETQ. V was cut by 4 bases and J by 5 bases, with 16 bases left in between. This CDR3 is 15 amino acids long. The CDR3 here is CASSQTGTSNNEQFF. The CDR3 nucleotides are TGCGCCAGCAGCCAAACCGGGACAAGTAACAATGAGCAGTTCTTC. Complete variable domain (other parts from reference TRBV5-1 and TRBJ2-1): KAGVTQTPRYLIKTRGQQVTLSCSPISGHRSVSWYQQTPGQGLQFLFEYFSETQRNKGNFPGRFSGRQFSNSRSEMNVSTLELGDSALYLCASSQTGTSNNEQFFGPGTRLTVL.

The chain carries TRBV18 and TRBJ1-5; TRBD1 is a possible D gene (5 bases). Germline CDR1 reads KGHSH; CDR2 reads LQKENI. The CDR3 runs 14 residues. Trimming cost V 2 bases and J 2 bases, with 7 bases left between them. The chain's CDR3 is CASSPGARNQPQHF. CDR3 DNA: TGTGCCAGCTCACCAGGGGCCCGCAATCAGCCCCAGCATTTT.